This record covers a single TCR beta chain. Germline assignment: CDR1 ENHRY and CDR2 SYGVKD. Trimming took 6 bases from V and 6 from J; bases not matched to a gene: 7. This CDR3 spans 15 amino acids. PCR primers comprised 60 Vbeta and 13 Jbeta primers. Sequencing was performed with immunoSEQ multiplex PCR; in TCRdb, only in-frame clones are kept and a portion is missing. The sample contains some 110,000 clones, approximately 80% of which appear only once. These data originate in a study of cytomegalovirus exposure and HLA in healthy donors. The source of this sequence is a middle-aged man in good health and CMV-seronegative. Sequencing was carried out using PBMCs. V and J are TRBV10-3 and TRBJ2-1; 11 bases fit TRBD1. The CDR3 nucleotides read TGTGCCATCAGGGCCGGGACAGGGGGTCCCAATGAGCAGTTCTTC. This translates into CAIRAGTGGPNEQFF.